This T cell receptor beta chain stems from a study of shared clonotypes between healthy human individuals. Donors, healthy HIV-negative adults, lacked recent acute infections or vaccinations. Profiling relied on immunoSEQ multiplex PCR, and the TCRdb table lists in-frame clones only, not all of them. Of some 2,500,000 clones detected, 93% appear once; the ten largest clones hold about 0.39%. Turning to this clone: The antigen remains undetermined.

Study results and limitations: Rarefaction analysis demonstrated incomplete sorted-subset sequencing notwithstanding large depth.

The source of this sequence is a man younger than 35 in good health. Some clones in this sample may be carry-over from other donors' samples. Material: naive CD4+ T cells from PBMCs. Subset specified: CD45RA+ positively selected.

CDR3 region: CASSIQGGETQYF. CDR3 nucleotides: TGTGCCAGCAGCATTCAAGGGGGAGAGACCCAGTACTTC. This chain connects TRBV9 to TRBJ2-5, with D possibly TRBD1 on 6 matching bases. The CDR3 runs 13 residues. The V end was cut by 4 bases, the J end by 4 bases, with 11 bases between. Germline V gene data show CDR1 as SGDLS and CDR2 as YYNGEE.